The subject of this entry is one T cell receptor beta chain. The data belong to a study of T-cell reconstitution after alpha-beta-depleted transplantation in children. V shed 0 bases, J shed 4 bases, and the junction held 8 bases outside the gene matches. The CDR3 is made up of 16 amino acids. CDR1 is SGHKS, CDR2 YYEKEE, per germline (reference sequence). It was with unique molecular identifiers that the TCRbeta library was prepared. TCRdb recomputed calls from the PCR reads with MiXCR, one row per CDR3 protein. The sample shows approximately 510,000 distinct CDR3 sequences, about 16% of them seen only once.

The chain is built from TRBV5-5 and TRBJ2-5; 8 nucleotides match TRBD2. The material was PBMCs from the stem cell graft donor, obtained from the stem cell graft. The receptor's source is a human donor who donated a stem cell graft to a child with acute lymphoblastic leukemia. The chain's CDR3 is CASSLATAGVGETQYF. CDR3 DNA sequence: TGTGCCAGCAGCTTGGCAACAGCGGGAGTAGGAGAGACCCAGTACTTC.